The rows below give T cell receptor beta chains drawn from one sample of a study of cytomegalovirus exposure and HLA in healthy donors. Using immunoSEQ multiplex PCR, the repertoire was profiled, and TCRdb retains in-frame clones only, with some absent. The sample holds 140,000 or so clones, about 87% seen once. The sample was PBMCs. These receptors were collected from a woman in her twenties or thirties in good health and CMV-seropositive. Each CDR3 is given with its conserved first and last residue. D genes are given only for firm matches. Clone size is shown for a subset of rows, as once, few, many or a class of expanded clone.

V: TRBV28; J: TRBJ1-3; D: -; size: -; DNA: TGTGCCAGCAGCCCTCTACAGCTTTCCTCTGGAAACACCATATATTTT; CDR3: CASSPLQLSSGNTIYF
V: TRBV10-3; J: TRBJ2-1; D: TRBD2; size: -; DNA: TGTGCCGCGGGGGGGTACTACAATGAGCAGTTCTTC; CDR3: CAAGGYYNEQFF
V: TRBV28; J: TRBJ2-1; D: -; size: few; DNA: TGTGCCAGCAGTTTACAACTAGCTTCGCGTTCCAAGCAGTTCTTC; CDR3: CASSLQLASRSKQFF
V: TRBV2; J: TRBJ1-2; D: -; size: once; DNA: TGTGCCAGCACAAATTCTGCGTATGGCTACACCTTC; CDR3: CASTNSAYGYTF
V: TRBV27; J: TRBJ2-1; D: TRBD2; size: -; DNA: TGTGCCAGCAGTTATGGAGCGGGGGGCTACAATGAGCAGTTCTTC; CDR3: CASSYGAGGYNEQFF
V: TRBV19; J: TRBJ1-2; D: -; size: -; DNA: TGTGCCAGTAGTGCTTCTATTGCCCCTAACTATGGCTACACCTTC; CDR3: CASSASIAPNYGYTF
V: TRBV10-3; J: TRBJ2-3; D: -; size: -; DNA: TGTGCCCTTCGTTCGTCTGGGCCCGGAGATACGCAGTATTTT; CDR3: CALRSSGPGDTQYF
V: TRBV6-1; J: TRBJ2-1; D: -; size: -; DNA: TGTGCCAGCAGCTACAGACAAGAGGAGCAGTTCTTC; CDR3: CASSYRQEEQFF
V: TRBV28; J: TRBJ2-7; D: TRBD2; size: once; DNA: TGTGCCAGCAGTGTTGCTAGCGGGAGTTACGAGCAGTACTTC; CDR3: CASSVASGSYEQYF
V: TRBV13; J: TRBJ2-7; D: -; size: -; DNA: TGTGCCAGCAGCTCACGGCCGGGATACGAGCAGTACTTC; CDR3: CASSSRPGYEQYF
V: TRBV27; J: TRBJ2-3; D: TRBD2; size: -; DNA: TGTGCCAGCAGTTTATCGCGGGGGGGCCGAAATACGCAGTATTTT; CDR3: CASSLSRGGRNTQYF
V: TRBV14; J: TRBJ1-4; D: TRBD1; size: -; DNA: TGTGCCAGCAGCCATCGCCAGGGGGCTCAAGACGAAAAACTGTTTTTT; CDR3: CASSHRQGAQDEKLFF
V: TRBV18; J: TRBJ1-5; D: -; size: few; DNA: TGTGCCAGCTCATCGGCAGACTATCAGCCCCAGCATTTT; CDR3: CASSSADYQPQHF
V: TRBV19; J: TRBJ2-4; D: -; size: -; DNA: TGTGCCAGTAGTATCTGGGGCAACCAAAACATTCAGTACTTC; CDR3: CASSIWGNQNIQYF
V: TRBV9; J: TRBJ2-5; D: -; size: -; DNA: TGTGCCAGCAGCGTCTCTACTAGCCAGCAAGAGACCCAGTACTTC; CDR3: CASSVSTSQQETQYF
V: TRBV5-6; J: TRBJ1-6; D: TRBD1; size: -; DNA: TGTGCCAGCAGCCAGGGGGGCGGCCTCTATAATTCACCCCTCCACTTT; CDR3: CASSQGGGLYNSPLHF
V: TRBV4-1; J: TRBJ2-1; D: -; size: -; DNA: TGCGCCAGCAGCCAGGCCCAGTACAATGAGCAGTTCTTC; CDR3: CASSQAQYNEQFF
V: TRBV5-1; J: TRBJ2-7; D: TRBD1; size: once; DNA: TGCGCCAGCAGCCTGACAGGGGACGGGTACGAGCAGTACTTC; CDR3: CASSLTGDGYEQYF
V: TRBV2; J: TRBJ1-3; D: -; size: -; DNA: TGTGCCATCAGAAGTGACTACTCTGGAAACACCATATATTTT; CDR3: CAIRSDYSGNTIYF
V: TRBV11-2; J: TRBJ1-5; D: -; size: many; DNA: TGTGCCAGCAGCTTTGCAGATAGCAATCAGCCCCAGCATTTT; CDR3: CASSFADSNQPQHF
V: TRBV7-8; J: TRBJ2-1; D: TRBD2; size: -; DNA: TGTGCCAGCAGCAGGACTAGCGGGATAAACTATGAGCAGTTCTTC; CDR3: CASSRTSGINYEQFF
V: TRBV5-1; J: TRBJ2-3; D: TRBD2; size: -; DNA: TGCGCCAGCAGCTGGAGGGAGGGCCGTACAGATACGCAGTATTTT; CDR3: CASSWREGRTDTQYF
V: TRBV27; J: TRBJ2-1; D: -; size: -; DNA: TGTGCCAGCAGTTTATCTAACGGGGGCTCCTACAATGAGCAGTTCTTC; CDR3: CASSLSNGGSYNEQFF
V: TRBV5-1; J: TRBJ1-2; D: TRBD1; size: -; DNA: TGCGCCAGCGGGGAGACAGGGGGAAGTTATGGCTACACCTTC; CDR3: CASGETGGSYGYTF
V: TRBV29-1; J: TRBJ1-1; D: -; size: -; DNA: TGCAGCGTTGAAGTCGGGAGGGCCTTCTGGAACACTGAAGCTTTCTTT; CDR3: CSVEVGRAFWNTEAFF
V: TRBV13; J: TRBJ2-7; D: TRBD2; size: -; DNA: TGTGCCAGCAGCTACAGGACTAGCGGGCCCTACGGGCAGTACTTC; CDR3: CASSYRTSGPYGQYF
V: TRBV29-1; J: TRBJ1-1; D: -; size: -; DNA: TGCAGCGTTGAAGATCGGACAGTTCAAAAAGCTTTCTTT; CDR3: CSVEDRTVQKAFF
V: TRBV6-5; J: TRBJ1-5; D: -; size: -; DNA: TGTGCCAGCAGATCCGGACAGCGACATCAGCCCCAGCATTTT; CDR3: CASRSGQRHQPQHF
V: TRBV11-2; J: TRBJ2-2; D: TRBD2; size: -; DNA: TGTGCCAGCAGCTGGGACTATTCCGGGGAGCTGTTTTTT; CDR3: CASSWDYSGELFF
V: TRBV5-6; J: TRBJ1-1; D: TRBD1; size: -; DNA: TGTGCCAGCAGCCAGGGGGTGGGGAGCACTGAAGCTTTCTTT; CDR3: CASSQGVGSTEAFF
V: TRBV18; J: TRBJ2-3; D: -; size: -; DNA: TGTGCCAGCTCACCAAGGGGGTATACAGATACGCAGTATTTT; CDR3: CASSPRGYTDTQYF
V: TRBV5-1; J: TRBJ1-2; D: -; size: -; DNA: TGCGCCAGCAGCAACGGCCCAGGGGAGGGCTACACCTTC; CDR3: CASSNGPGEGYTF
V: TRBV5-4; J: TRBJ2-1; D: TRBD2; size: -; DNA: TGTGCCAGCAGCTCGGGGGGAGGGTACAATGAGCAGTTCTTC; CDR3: CASSSGGGYNEQFF